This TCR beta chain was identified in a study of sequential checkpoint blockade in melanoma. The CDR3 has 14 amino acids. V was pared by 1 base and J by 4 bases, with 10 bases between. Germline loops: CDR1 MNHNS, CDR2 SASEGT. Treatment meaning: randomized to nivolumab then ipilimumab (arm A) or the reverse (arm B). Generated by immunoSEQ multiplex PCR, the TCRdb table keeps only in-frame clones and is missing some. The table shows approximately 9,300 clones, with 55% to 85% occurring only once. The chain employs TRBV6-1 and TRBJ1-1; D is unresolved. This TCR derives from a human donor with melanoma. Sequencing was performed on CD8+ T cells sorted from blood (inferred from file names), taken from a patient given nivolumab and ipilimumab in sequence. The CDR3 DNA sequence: TGTGCCAGCAGTGAAGGGTCCGAGAGCACTGAAGCTTTCTTT. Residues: CASSEGSESTEAFF.